Listed here are 24 T cell receptor beta chains from one sample, sequenced in a study of blood T cell repertoires in COVID-19. Some clones are missing from TCRdb's copy, which holds only in-frame ones; the method was immunoSEQ multiplex PCR. This sample yields around 190,000 clones, of which about 75% are seen a single time; more than 6.5% belongs to the top ten. The material sequenced was peripheral blood. The receptors originated from a woman between 45 and 60 years old with active or convalescent COVID-19.

The gene calls are TRBV6-5 and TRBJ2-1; possible D gene TRBD2, 5 bases. Germline-derived CDR1 and CDR2 are MNHEY and SVGAGI. This CDR3 spans 13 amino acids. Trimming took off 5 bases at V and 7 bases at J, with 12 bases between the two ends. CDR3 nucleotide sequence: TGTGCCAGCAGTCCGAGGGCCCTGAATGAGCAGTTCTTC. Amino acid sequence: CASSPRALNEQFF.

The V call is TRBV6-5, the J call TRBJ2-2; 7 nucleotides agree with TRBD1. The CDR3 covers 14 residues. The V gene's germline CDR1 is MNHEY and CDR2 SVGAGI. Trimming at V came to 6 bases and at J to 5 bases, leaving 6 bases not matched to a gene. The CDR3 is CASRETGYTGELFF. CDR3 coding DNA: TGTGCCAGCAGAGAGACAGGGTATACCGGGGAGCTGTTTTTT.

This chain joins TRBV7-2 and TRBJ2-7; 15 bases line up with TRBD2. The CDR3 length is 15 residues. The trim removed 5 bases at V and 4 bases at J, leaving 3 bases unmatched. The V gene's germline CDR1 is SGHTA and CDR2 FQGNSA. Written as DNA, the CDR3 is TGTGCCAGCAGCCCCGGGACTAGCGGGAGGTACGAGCAGTACTTC. It specifies CASSPGTSGRYEQYF. Looking up the rest from reference TRBV7-2 and TRBJ2-7 gives the full variable domain: GAGVSQSPSNKVTEKGKDVELRCDPISGHTALYWYRQSLGQGLEFLIYFQGNSAPDKSGLPSDRFSAERTGGSVSTLTIQRTQQEDSAVYLCASSPGTSGRYEQYFGPGTRLTVT.

The chain employs TRBV5-6 and TRBJ2-1, with a tentative D call TRBD2 (7 bases). The germline CDR1 and CDR2 sequences are SGHDT and YYEEEE. The length of the CDR3 is 12 residues. Trimming shortened V by 2 bases and J by 11 bases, and 11 bases separated the two germline ends. CDR3 loop: CASSFGGAKQFF. CDR3 sequence (DNA): TGTGCCAGCAGCTTTGGGGGGGCTAAGCAGTTCTTC.

The V gene is TRBV28, the J gene TRBJ2-2; TRBD1 aligns across 9 bases. The CDR3 extends over 15 amino acids. J was trimmed by 6 bases and V by 4 bases; bases with no gene match: 6. Germline V gene data show CDR1 as MDHEN and CDR2 as SYDVKM. The CDR3 sequence is CASSSGDRAAGELFF. CDR3 nucleotide sequence: TGTGCCAGCAGTTCAGGGGACAGGGCCGCCGGGGAGCTGTTTTTT.

This clone was detected only a few times. The chain couples TRBV7-2 to TRBJ1-5, with D possibly being TRBD1 (6 bases). V was trimmed by 0 bases and J by 7 bases, leaving 13 bases between them. Germline V gene lookup returns CDR1 SGHTA and CDR2 FQGNSA. The CDR3 covers 15 residues. CDR3 DNA sequence: TGTGCCAGCAGCTTAGCAGGGGGGGCGCACCAGCCCCAGCATTTT. This encodes CASSLAGGAHQPQHF.

V is TRBV7-2 and J is TRBJ2-5; D is possibly TRBD1 (8 bases). This CDR3 contains 16 residues. Germline V gene lookup returns CDR1 SGHTA and CDR2 FQGNSA. Trimming stripped 3 bases from V and 3 bases from J, with 17 bases between. The CDR3 loop reads CASSFRQGRGEETQYF. The CDR3 nucleotides are TGTGCCAGCAGCTTCAGACAGGGGAGGGGAGAAGAGACCCAGTACTTC. The full variable domain, its missing parts supplied by reference TRBV7-2 and TRBJ2-5, is GAGVSQSPSNKVTEKGKDVELRCDPISGHTALYWYRQSLGQGLEFLIYFQGNSAPDKSGLPSDRFSAERTGGSVSTLTIQRTQQEDSAVYLCASSFRQGRGEETQYFGPGTRLLVL.

V and J are TRBV6-5 and TRBJ2-7; no definite D call. CDR3 size: 13 residues. CDR1 is MNHEY, CDR2 SVGAGI, per germline. Trimming took off 6 bases at V and 0 bases at J, with 9 bases between the two ends. The CDR3 here is CASRAWSSYEQYF. The CDR3, as DNA: TGTGCCAGCAGGGCCTGGAGCTCCTACGAGCAGTACTTC.

This clone has ten or more counts. The chain is built from TRBV4-3 and TRBJ1-4; TRBD1 aligns across 9 bases. The ends lost 0 bases at V and 4 bases at J; junction bases unmatched: 3. Germline CDR1 is LGHNA and CDR2 is YSLEER. The CDR3 is made up of 16 amino acids. The CDR3 nucleotides are TGCGCCAGCAGCCAAGATACAGGGGGCGGTAATGAAAAACTGTTTTTT. This codes for CASSQDTGGGNEKLFF.

This rearrangement joins TRBV7-8 to TRBJ1-1; D gene ambiguous. There are 13 residues in the CDR3. The V end lost 2 bases, the J end lost 4 bases, and 8 bases lay between the germline ends. CDR1 SGHVS and CDR2 FQNEAQ come from the germline V gene. The CDR3 nucleotides read TGTGCCAGCAGCTTACGCGGTCTCACTGAAGCTTTCTTT. This sequence encodes CASSLRGLTEAFF.

J is TRBJ1-1 and V is TRBV4-2; the match to TRBD1 covers 11 bases. CDR3 size: 16 residues. V lost 4 bases to trimming and J lost 4 bases; unmatched junction nucleotides: 8. Germline lookup yields CDR1 LGHNA and CDR2 YNFKEQ. CDR3 amino acids: CASSPGTGGTSTEAFF. DNA for the CDR3: TGTGCCAGCAGCCCCGGGACAGGGGGTACGAGCACTGAAGCTTTCTTT.

V and J are TRBV7-9 and TRBJ2-5, with TRBD2 matching 7 bases. This CDR3 spans 14 amino acids. Per the germline V gene, CDR1 is SEHNR and CDR2 is FQNEAQ (reference sequence). V was clipped by 2 bases and J by 3 bases; unmatched bases: 3. CDR3: CASSLPGLKETQYF. The CDR3 DNA reads TGTGCCAGCAGCTTACCGGGACTAAAAGAGACCCAGTACTTC.

The rearrangement uses TRBV7-2 and TRBJ2-6; D perhaps matches TRBD2 (6 bases). Germline CDR1 and CDR2: SGHTA and FQGNSA. The V gene lost 5 bases and the J gene lost 3 bases, with 11 bases spanning the gap. The CDR3 contains 15 residues. CDR3 bases: TGTGCCAGCAGCGGGAGGACGAGTGGGGCCAACGTCCTGACTTTC. Protein product: CASSGRTSGANVLTF.

The genes are TRBV7-2 and TRBJ2-5; the match to TRBD2 covers 7 bases. CDR1 is SGHTA and CDR2 is FQGNSA in the germline V gene. This CDR3 region has 15 residues. J lost 5 bases, V lost 4 bases, and 10 bases had no gene match. This CDR3 is CASSWDYRRLETQYF. CDR3 nucleotide sequence: TGTGCCAGCAGCTGGGACTACCGGAGGTTGGAGACCCAGTACTTC.

V gene TRBV4-2 combines with J gene TRBJ1-1, with D possibly TRBD1 on 5 matching bases. The V end lost 0 bases, the J end lost 8 bases, and 13 bases lay between the germline ends. The length of the CDR3 is 14 residues. The V gene's germline CDR1 is LGHNA and CDR2 YNFKEQ. CDR3 protein: CASSQDGRGGEAFF. The CDR3 DNA reads TGTGCCAGCAGCCAAGATGGACGGGGGGGGGAAGCTTTCTTT.

V and J are TRBV18 and TRBJ2-1; 7 positions agree with TRBD2. Germline CDR1 KGHSH, CDR2 LQKENI. The CDR3 totals 17 residues. The junction had 13 bases not matched to a gene; V was cut back by 3 bases and J by 5 bases. CDR3 amino acids: CASSPPLAGRANNEQFF. CDR3 DNA: TGTGCCAGCTCACCCCCTCTCGCAGGGAGGGCCAACAATGAGCAGTTCTTC.

Written as DNA, the CDR3 is TGTGCCAGCCACGCTAGCGGGAGACCGTCCTACGAGCAGTACTTC. Its protein product is CASHASGRPSYEQYF. The chain links TRBV2 to TRBJ2-7; TRBD2 agrees at 10 bases. J was trimmed by 1 base and V by 8 bases; bases with no gene match: 8. This CDR3 spans 15 amino acids. Germline V CDR1 and CDR2: SNHLY, FYNNEI.

J is TRBJ1-2 and V is TRBV25-1; TRBD1 is a possible D gene (5 bases). This CDR3 is 14 amino acids long. V shed 1 base and J shed 7 bases, with 13 bases lying between them. Germline V CDR1 and CDR2: MGHDK, SYGVNS. CDR3 nucleotide sequence: TGTGCCAGCAGTGAATCGCAGGGAAGGGGTGGCTACACCTTC. The encoded protein is CASSESQGRGGYTF.

This clone turned up a few times. The chain is built from TRBV19 and TRBJ2-1; no definite D call. V was trimmed by 5 bases and J by 2 bases, leaving 13 bases between them. Germline assignment: CDR1 LNHDA and CDR2 SQIVND (reference sequence). The CDR3 is 15 residues long. The DNA of the CDR3 is TGTGCCAGTAGTCGGGTAGGATTAGCCTACAATGAGCAGTTCTTC. Its translation is CASSRVGLAYNEQFF.

The V call is TRBV4-2, the J call TRBJ1-2, with D maybe TRBD1 (6 bases). The CDR3 extends over 15 amino acids. V was cut by 0 bases and J by 4 bases, with 12 bases left in between. Germline V lookup: CDR1 LGHNA, CDR2 YNFKEQ. In DNA form, the CDR3 reads TGTGCCAGCAGCCAAGATCCAGGGGTGAGCTATGGCTACACCTTC. This codes for CASSQDPGVSYGYTF.

This chain uses TRBV4-3 with TRBJ2-3; weak D call: TRBD2 (5 bases). This CDR3 is 17 amino acids long. Per germline, CDR1 LGHNA and CDR2 YSLEER. The V and J ends lost 3 bases and 2 bases respectively, with 18 bases between them. The CDR3 region is CASSQRLGPDYTDTQYF. CDR3 nucleotide sequence: TGCGCCAGCAGCCAGAGGCTCGGTCCTGACTACACAGATACGCAGTATTTT.

The chain uses TRBV19 and TRBJ2-1; 14 positions agree with TRBD2. Germline lookup yields CDR1 LNHDA and CDR2 SQIVND (reference sequence). V was pared by 7 bases and J by 0 bases, with 14 bases of the junction left unmatched. The CDR3 sequence is 20 residues long. The CDR3 loop reads CASMGPDRLAGGSSYNEQFF. In DNA form, the CDR3 reads TGTGCCAGTATGGGGCCAGACAGACTAGCGGGAGGGAGCTCCTACAATGAGCAGTTCTTC.

The chain links TRBV30 to TRBJ1-5, with TRBD1 as a possible D gene (5 bases). V lost 4 bases to trimming and J lost 6 bases, with 13 bases between them. Per germline, CDR1 GTSNPN and CDR2 SVGIG (reference sequence). CDR3 size: 13 residues. DNA of the CDR3: TGTGCCTGGACAGCGGGGGTGAGTCAGCCCCAGCATTTT. Translated, it gives CAWTAGVSQPQHF.

The chain joins TRBV7-9 to TRBJ1-6; 8 bases agree with TRBD1. V gave up 1 base and J gave up 8 bases; unmatched junction bases: 4. The germline gives CDR1 SEHNR, CDR2 FQNEAQ (reference sequence). The CDR3 covers 15 residues. The CDR3 spells CASSLVRGRDSPLHF. As DNA, the CDR3 is TGTGCCAGCAGCTTAGTCAGGGGGCGAGATTCACCCCTCCACTTT. Looking up the rest from reference TRBV7-9 and TRBJ1-6 gives the full variable domain: DTGVSQNPRHKITKRGQNVTFRCDPISEHNRLYWYRQTLGQGPEFLTYFQNEAQLEKSRLLSDRFSAERPKGSFSTLEIQRTEQGDSAMYLCASSLVRGRDSPLHFGNGTRLTVT.